This TCR beta chain comes out of a study of blood T cell repertoires in COVID-19 (dated by TCRdb to 2019 to 2021). For context, the study as a whole: Samples covering the acute and convalescent phases of COVID-19 were provided by collaborators in the United States, Italy and Spain. Subjects who had been exposed to COVID-19, were actively infected with it, or had recovered from it provided the deeply sampled blood TCRbeta repertoires that made up the dataset. The prospective study material was composed of cDNA or gDNA derived from T cells, B-cell-depleted T cells, or PBMCs. A de-identified subject ID, COVID-19 status, age in years and sex were almost always included in the sample metadata. The samples were drawn from the first 160 participants of the ongoing ImmuneRACE study and from under 1,500 subjects provided by 6 global collaborators. Where available, HLA class I and class II types were obtained from metadata supplied by the sample provider rather than from assay-based typing. The repertoires were released in a freely available public database meant as a resource for research on the immune response to SARS-CoV-2. Here is what the overall study found, with its caveats: The quantity of clinical and demographic metadata differed by source and by participant and was supplied without curation.

TCRbeta CDR3 regions were amplified from genomic DNA using the immunoSEQ Assay, a bias-controlled multiplex PCR. The published analysis was carried out like this. The number of nucleated cells in each sample was estimated from the amplification of reference gene primers within the assay. To quantify the absolute abundance of each unique TCRbeta CDR3 rearrangement, sequence reads were collapsed and filtered. For each sample, productive Simpson clonality was calculated as the square root of Simpson's diversity index over productive rearrangements. Imported from immuneACCESS, the table was reduced by TCRdb to in-frame sequences with V and J called. These copies leave out some clones; in studies compared against another copy, an unresolved V gene accounts for under half, and the cause of the remainder is not known. That table is the source of V, J and clone size, and D and trimming were worked out from the DNA. The sample table holds approximately 500,000 clones, of which more than 75% were seen once. 1.8% of the sample goes to the ten largest clones.

Participants in the prospective study were enrolled through a virtual design, were aged 18 to 89 years, and lived in roughly 24 United States geographic areas. Cohort assignment in the prospective study relied on participant-reported clinical history from a screening survey and a study questionnaire. ImmuneRACE Cohort 3 recovered participants were defined by two consecutive negative NP/OP PCR tests, healthcare professional clearance, or symptom resolution. Each participant in the prospective study had whole blood, serum and a nasopharyngeal or oropharyngeal swab collected by mobile phlebotomists. Additional blood draws and questionnaires over an approximately 2-month period could optionally be provided by prospective study participants. Prospective study blood samples were shipped either frozen or at room temperature before DNA extraction. CDR1 and CDR2, per the germline V gene (reference sequence), are LNHDA and SQIVND. Compared with germline, V lacks 6 bases and J lacks 2 bases; bases without a gene match: 3. From the cysteine through the phenylalanine, the CDR3 covers 13 amino acids. Solely the CDR3 DNA is kept, with 39 bases framed from the first base.

This clone has just a few counts. Its antigen is currently not known. Qualities for individual bases were not recorded, and no much larger clone is one base off. The sample holds other DNA sequences that translate to the same CDR3. The rearranged segments are TRBV19 and TRBJ2-7, and TRBD1 matches 8 of the central bases. Sequencing was carried out using PBMCs or T cells enriched from blood (not recorded which). This sequence was found in a woman in her thirties or forties who had recovered from COVID-19. The CDR3 corresponds to CASSKQGAYEQYF. The DNA sequence reads TGTGCCAGTAGCAAACAGGGGGCCTACGAGCAGTACTTC.